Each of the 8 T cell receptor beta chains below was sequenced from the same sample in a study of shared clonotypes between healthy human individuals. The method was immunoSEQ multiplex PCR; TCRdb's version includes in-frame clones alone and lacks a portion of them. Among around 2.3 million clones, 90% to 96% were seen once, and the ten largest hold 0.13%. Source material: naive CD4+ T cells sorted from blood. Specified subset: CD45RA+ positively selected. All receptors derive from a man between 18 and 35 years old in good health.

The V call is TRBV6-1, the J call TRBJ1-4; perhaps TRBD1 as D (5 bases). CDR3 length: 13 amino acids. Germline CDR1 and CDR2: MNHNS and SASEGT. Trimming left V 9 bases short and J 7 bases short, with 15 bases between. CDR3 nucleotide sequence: TGTGCCAGTAGCGGGGGAGGGAGTGAAAAACTGTTTTTT. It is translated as CASSGGGSEKLFF.

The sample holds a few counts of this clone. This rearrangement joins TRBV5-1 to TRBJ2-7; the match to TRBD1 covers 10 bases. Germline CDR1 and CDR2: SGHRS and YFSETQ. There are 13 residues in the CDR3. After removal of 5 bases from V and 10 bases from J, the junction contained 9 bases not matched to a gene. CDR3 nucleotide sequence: TGCGCCAGCAGAACCGGGACAGGGGCCCTTCAGTACTTC. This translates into CASRTGTGALQYF.

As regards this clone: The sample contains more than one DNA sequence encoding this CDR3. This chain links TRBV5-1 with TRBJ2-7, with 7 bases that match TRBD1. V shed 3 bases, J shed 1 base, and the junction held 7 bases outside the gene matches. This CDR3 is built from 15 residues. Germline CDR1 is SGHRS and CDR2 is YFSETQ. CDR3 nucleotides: TGCGCCAGCAGCTCGGGACAGACCTATTCCTACGAGCAGTACTTC. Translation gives CASSSGQTYSYEQYF.

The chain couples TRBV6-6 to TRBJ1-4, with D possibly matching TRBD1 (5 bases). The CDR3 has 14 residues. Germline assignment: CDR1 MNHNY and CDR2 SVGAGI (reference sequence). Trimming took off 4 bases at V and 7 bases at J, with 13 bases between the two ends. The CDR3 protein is CASSSGVNSEKLFF. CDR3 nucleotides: TGTGCCAGCAGTTCGGGGGTGAATTCTGAAAAACTGTTTTTT.

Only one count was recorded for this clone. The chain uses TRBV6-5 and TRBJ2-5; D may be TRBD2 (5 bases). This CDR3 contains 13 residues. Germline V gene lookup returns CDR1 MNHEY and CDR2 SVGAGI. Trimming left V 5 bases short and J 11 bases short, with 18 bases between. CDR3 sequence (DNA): TGTGCCAGCAGTCGGGGAACGGCACCTGGGCAGTACTTC. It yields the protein CASSRGTAPGQYF.

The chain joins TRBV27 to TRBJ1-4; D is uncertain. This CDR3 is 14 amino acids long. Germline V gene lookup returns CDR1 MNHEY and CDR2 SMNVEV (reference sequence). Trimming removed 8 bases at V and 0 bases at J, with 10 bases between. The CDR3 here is CASRRSPTNEKLFF. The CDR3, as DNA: TGTGCCAGCCGTCGGAGCCCAACTAATGAAAAACTGTTTTTT.

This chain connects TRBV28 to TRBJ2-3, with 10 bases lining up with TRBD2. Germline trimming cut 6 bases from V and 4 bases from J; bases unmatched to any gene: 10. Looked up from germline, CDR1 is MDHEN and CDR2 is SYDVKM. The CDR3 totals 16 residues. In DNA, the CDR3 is TGTGCCAGCAGCAACTTCGGACTAGCGGACCCAGATACGCAGTATTTT. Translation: CASSNFGLADPDTQYF.

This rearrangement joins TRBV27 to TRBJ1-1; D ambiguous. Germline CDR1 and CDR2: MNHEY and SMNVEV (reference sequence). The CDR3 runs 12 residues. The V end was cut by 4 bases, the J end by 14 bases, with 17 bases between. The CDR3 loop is CASSSVGEATFF. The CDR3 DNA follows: TGTGCCAGCAGTTCCGTGGGAGAAGCGACCTTCTTT.